Listed below are T cell receptor beta chains from one sample, sequenced in a study of T cell repertoires in cytomegalovirus infection. Their cognate antigens are unknown. Each CDR3 protein is one row after TCRdb ran MiXCR on the reads. The sample contains roughly 990,000 distinct CDR3 sequences, 30% to 40% of which appear only once. This specimen was cultured CD8+ T cells from PBMCs, taken from culture after CMV antigen stimulation. The source of these receptors is a human donor in good health (CMV status not recorded). Some clones in this sample may be carry-over from other donors' samples. CDR3s include the opening cysteine and the closing phenylalanine or tryptophan. D genes are given only for firm matches. Size is omitted from some rows. Given values are once, few, many or a class for expanded clones.

clone_size j_call d_call v_call cdr3_aa cdr3_nt
few TRBJ2-7 TRBD1 TRBV7-6 CASSLPSGTGAYEQYF TGTGCCAGCAGCTTACCCTCGGGGACAGGGGCGTACGAGCAGTACTTC
NA TRBJ1-2 TRBD1 TRBV27 CTSSLSRTGKGYTF TGTACCAGCAGTTTATCCAGGACAGGGAAAGGCTACACCTTC
NA TRBJ1-2 NA TRBV10-3 CAIRIQGGGYTF TGTGCCATCAGGATCCAGGGCGGGGGCTACACCTTC
NA TRBJ1-1 NA TRBV6-6 CASTYGGGNTEAFF TGTGCCAGCACTTACGGGGGAGGGAACACTGAAGCTTTCTTT
NA TRBJ2-3 NA TRBV4-1 CASSQRTGWGIGTDTQYF TGCGCCAGCAGCCAGCGAACAGGCTGGGGGATAGGGACAGATACGCAGTATTTT
few TRBJ2-7 NA TRBV5-6 CASSLNVFTYEQYF TGTGCCAGCAGCTTGAACGTCTTCACCTACGAGCAGTACTTC
NA TRBJ1-4 NA TRBV2 CASSGRLLCF TGTGCCAGCAGTGGGAGGCTTCTCTGTTTT
NA TRBJ2-3 TRBD1 TRBV12-3/TRBV12-4 CASSDDRGVDTQYF TGTGCCAGCAGTGACGACAGGGGGGTGGATACGCAGTATTTT
NA TRBJ1-2 NA TRBV9 CASSGRDPHLYGYTF TGTGCCAGCTCCGGTAGGGACCCTCACCTCTATGGCTACACCTTC
NA TRBJ2-1 NA TRBV27 CASSRSGYSEQFF TGTGCCAGCAGCCGATCAGGGTACAGTGAGCAGTTCTTC
NA TRBJ2-7 NA TRBV5-5 CASSAGQQKIQYEQYF TGTGCCAGCAGCGCGGGACAGCAGAAAATTCAATACGAGCAGTACTTC
few TRBJ2-1 NA TRBV4-1 CASSQEVQSRNEQFF TGCGCCAGCAGCCAAGAAGTACAGAGCCGCAATGAGCAGTTCTTC
NA TRBJ2-7 TRBD2 TRBV5-5 CASSARRGVYEQYF TGTGCCAGCAGCGCGAGGCGGGGGGTCTACGAGCAGTACTTC
NA TRBJ2-5 NA TRBV25-1 CASKGLWETQYF TGTGCCAGCAAAGGGTTGTGGGAGACCCAGTACTTC
few TRBJ1-6 NA TRBV6-2/TRBV6-3 CASSYFPGPPLITLHF TGTGCCAGCAGTTACTTCCCGGGACCGCCTTTAATCACGCTCCACTTT
many TRBJ2-7 TRBD1 TRBV7-2 CASSPQGATYEQYF TGTGCCAGCAGCCCTCAGGGGGCCACCTACGAGCAGTACTTC
few TRBJ2-3 NA TRBV7-9 CASSSNGESSTDTQYF TGTGCCAGCAGCTCGAACGGGGAATCAAGCACAGATACGCAGTATTTT
few TRBJ2-1 TRBD1 TRBV7-6 CASSLGWDRGSLNNEQFF TGTGCCAGCAGCTTGGGTTGGGACAGGGGGAGTCTTAACAATGAGCAGTTCTTC
few TRBJ2-5 TRBD2 TRBV20-1 CSARAGGEETQYF TGCAGTGCTAGGGCCGGGGGGGAAGAGACCCAGTACTTC
NA TRBJ1-2 TRBD1 TRBV7-4 CASSLGTVNDYTF TGTGCCAGCAGCCTCGGGACAGTTAATGACTACACCTTC
NA TRBJ1-6 NA TRBV19 CASRDYNSPLHF TGTGCCAGTAGGGACTATAATTCACCCCTCCACTTT
few TRBJ2-7 NA TRBV7-6 CASSPDPGSYEQYF TGTGCCAGCAGCCCAGACCCAGGCTCCTACGAGCAGTACTTC
few TRBJ2-1 NA TRBV28 CASRLAETGYNEQFF TGTGCCAGCAGACTCGCCGAGACAGGATACAATGAGCAGTTCTTC
few TRBJ2-1 TRBD2 TRBV6-6 CASSWGERGNNEQFF TGTGCCAGCAGTTGGGGCGAGCGGGGGAACAATGAGCAGTTCTTC
few TRBJ2-1 TRBD2 TRBV7-9 CASRLDSGVIEQFF TGTGCCAGCAGGTTGGATAGCGGGGTTATTGAGCAGTTCTTC
few TRBJ1-6 TRBD1 TRBV6-5 CASSYSTGGLNSPLHF TGTGCCAGCAGTTACTCGACAGGGGGTCTAAATTCACCCCTCCACTTT
many TRBJ1-5 TRBD1 TRBV7-2 CASSPLGGQKANVSNQPQHF TGTGCCAGCAGCCCACTAGGGGGACAGAAAGCGAATGTTAGCAATCAGCCCCAGCATTTT
few TRBJ1-1 TRBD1 TRBV7-9 CASSSRDRVWDTEAFF TGTGCCAGCAGCTCCCGGGACAGGGTATGGGACACTGAAGCTTTCTTT
few TRBJ2-1 NA TRBV12-3/TRBV12-4 CASNHPLSGRGYNEQFF TGTGCCAGCAACCACCCTCTTAGCGGCCGCGGTTACAATGAGCAGTTCTTC
NA TRBJ2-1 TRBD1 TRBV15 CATSFGKGAVNEQFF TGTGCCACCAGCTTTGGGAAGGGGGCAGTTAATGAGCAGTTCTTC
few TRBJ1-6 NA TRBV11-2 CASSLNDMGHSPLHF TGTGCCAGCAGCTTAAATGATATGGGGCATTCACCCCTCCACTTT
NA TRBJ2-7 TRBD2 TRBV7-9 CASSQGLAGVYSYEQYF TGTGCCAGCAGCCAAGGACTAGCGGGGGTTTACTCCTACGAGCAGTACTTC
NA TRBJ2-6 NA TRBV7-9 CASSSRAPPGANVLTF TGTGCCAGCAGCTCCCGGGCCCCGCCTGGGGCCAACGTCCTGACTTTC